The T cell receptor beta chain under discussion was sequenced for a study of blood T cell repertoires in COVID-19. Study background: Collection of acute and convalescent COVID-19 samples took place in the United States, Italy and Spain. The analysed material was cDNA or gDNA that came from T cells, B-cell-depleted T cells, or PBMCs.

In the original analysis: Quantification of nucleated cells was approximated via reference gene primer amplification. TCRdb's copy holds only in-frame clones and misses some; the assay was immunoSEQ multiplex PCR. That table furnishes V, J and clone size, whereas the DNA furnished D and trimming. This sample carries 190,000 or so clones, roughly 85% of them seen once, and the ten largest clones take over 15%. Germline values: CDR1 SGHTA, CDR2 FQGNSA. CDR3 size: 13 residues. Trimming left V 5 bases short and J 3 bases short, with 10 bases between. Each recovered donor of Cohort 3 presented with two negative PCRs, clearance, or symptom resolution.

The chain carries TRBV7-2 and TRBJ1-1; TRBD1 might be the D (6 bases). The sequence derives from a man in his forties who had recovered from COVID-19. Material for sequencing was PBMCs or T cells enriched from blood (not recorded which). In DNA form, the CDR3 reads TGTGCCAGCAGCCTAAACAGGGACACTGAAGCTTTCTTT. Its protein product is CASSLNRDTEAFF.